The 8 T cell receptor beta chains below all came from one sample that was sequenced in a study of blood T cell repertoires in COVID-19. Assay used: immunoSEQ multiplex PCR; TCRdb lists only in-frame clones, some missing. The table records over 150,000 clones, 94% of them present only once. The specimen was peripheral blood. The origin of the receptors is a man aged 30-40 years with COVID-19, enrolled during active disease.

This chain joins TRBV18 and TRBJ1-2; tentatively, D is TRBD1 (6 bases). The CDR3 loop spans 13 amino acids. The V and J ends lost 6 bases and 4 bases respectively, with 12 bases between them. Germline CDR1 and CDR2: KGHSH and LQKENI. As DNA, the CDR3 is TGTGCCAGCTCGACAGGACCGATCTATGGCTACACCTTC. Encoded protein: CASSTGPIYGYTF.

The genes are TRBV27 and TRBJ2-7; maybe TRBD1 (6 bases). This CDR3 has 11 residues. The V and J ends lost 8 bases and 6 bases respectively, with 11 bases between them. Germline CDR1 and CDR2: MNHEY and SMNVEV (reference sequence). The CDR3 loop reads CASATGSEQYF. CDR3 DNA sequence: TGTGCCAGCGCAACAGGGTCCGAGCAGTACTTC.

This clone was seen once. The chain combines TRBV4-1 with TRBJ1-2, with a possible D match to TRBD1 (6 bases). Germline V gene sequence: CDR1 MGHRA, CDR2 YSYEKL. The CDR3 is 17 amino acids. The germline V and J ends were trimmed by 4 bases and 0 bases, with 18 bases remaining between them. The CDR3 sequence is CASSPFRGNKANYGYTF. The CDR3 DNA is TGCGCCAGCAGCCCCTTCAGGGGCAACAAGGCTAACTATGGCTACACCTTC.

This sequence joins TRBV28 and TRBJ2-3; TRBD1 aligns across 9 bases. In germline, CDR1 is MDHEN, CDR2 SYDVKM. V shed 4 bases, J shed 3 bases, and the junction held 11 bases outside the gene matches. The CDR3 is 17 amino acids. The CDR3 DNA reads TGTGCCAGCAGTTCCACATACAGGGGGCGCGTGACAGATACGCAGTATTTT. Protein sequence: CASSSTYRGRVTDTQYF.

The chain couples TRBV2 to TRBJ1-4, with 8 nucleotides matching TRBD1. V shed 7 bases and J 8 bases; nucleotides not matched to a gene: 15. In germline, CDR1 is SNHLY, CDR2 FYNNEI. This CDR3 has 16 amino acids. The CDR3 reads CASNRDQGAGKEKLFF. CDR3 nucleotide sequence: TGTGCCAGCAATCGAGATCAGGGGGCCGGGAAAGAAAAACTGTTTTTT.

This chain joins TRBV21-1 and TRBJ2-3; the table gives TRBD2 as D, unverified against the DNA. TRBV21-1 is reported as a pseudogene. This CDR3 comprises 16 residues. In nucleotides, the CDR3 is TGTGCCAGCAGCGCCCCCGGCCGGGAGGGACAGTGTACGCAGTATTTT. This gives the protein CASSAPGREGQCTQYF.

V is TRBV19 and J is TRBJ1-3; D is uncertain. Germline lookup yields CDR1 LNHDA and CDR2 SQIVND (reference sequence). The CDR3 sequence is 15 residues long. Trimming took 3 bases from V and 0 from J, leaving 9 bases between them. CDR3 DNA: TGTGCCAGTAGTATCGGGCTAGCCTCTGGAAACACCATATATTTT. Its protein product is CASSIGLASGNTIYF.

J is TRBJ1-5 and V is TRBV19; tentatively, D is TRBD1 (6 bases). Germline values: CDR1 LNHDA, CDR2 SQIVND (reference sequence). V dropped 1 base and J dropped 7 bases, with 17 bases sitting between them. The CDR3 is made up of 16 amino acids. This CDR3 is CASSIAGSRGKQPQHF. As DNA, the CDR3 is TGTGCCAGTAGTATAGCTGGGTCCAGGGGAAAACAGCCCCAGCATTTT.